This T cell receptor beta chain was sequenced during a study of cytomegalovirus exposure and HLA in healthy donors. Whole-study findings and limits: Later analysis reportedly placed an Asian-associated ancestry cluster below the roughly 640-donor mean in N-insertions. In a later analysis, at a false discovery rate of 0.05, roughly 17,000 TCR beta sequences were associated with HLA alleles. One variant, a missense change in DCLRE1C, was linked in a later analysis to TCR beta V- and J-gene trimming.

Worth noting for this clone: Its antigen is unidentified.

The PCR was carried out with 60 Vbeta primers and 13 Jbeta primers. Original processing notes: In a later analysis, 70 million to 80 million unique TCR beta chains included roughly 11 million shared by two or more donors. The assay was immunoSEQ multiplex PCR, and TCRdb's table has in-frame clones only and misses some. V and J calls and clone size are as listed in that table; D and trimming were resolved from the DNA. The sample records some 250,000 clones, about 80% being singletons. The germline CDR1 and CDR2 sequences are LNHDA and SQIVND (reference sequence). The CDR3 consists of 14 residues. Germline trimming cut 9 bases from V and 4 bases from J; bases unmatched to any gene: 7.

The sequencing input was PBMCs. The origin of this receptor is a woman aged 60-70 years in good health and CMV-seropositive. V gene TRBV19 combines with J gene TRBJ2-2, with 8 positions matching TRBD1. The CDR3 DNA sequence: TGTGCCAGCGAAGGACAGGGCCGCACCGGGGAGCTGTTTTTT. It yields the protein CASEGQGRTGELFF. Based on the CDR3 plus reference TRBV19 and TRBJ2-2, the full variable domain is DGGITQSPKYLFRKEGQNVTLSCEQNLNHDAMYWYRQDPGQGLRLIYYSQIVNDFQKGDIAEGYSVSREKKESFPLTVTSAQKNPTAFYLCASEGQGRTGELFFGEGSRLTVL.